This T cell receptor beta chain was captured in a study of cytomegalovirus exposure and HLA in healthy donors. The study, taken as a whole, reports: Most CMV-associated TCR beta chains were later found to appear HLA-restricted.

Germline CDR1 is SGDLS and CDR2 is YYNGEE. V shed 4 bases and J shed 2 bases, with 11 bases lying between them. The CDR3 extends over 14 amino acids. Details on this clone: Its antigen remains unidentified.

PCR involved 60 Vbeta and 13 Jbeta primers. Only in-frame clones appear in the TCRdb table, and some are missing; sequencing was by immunoSEQ multiplex PCR. The profile shows about 200,000 clones, about 70% of them singletons. Sequencing was done on a sample of PBMCs. The rearrangement links TRBV9 to TRBJ2-3; D is unclear. This TCR was sampled from a woman in her twenties or thirties in good health and CMV-seronegative. In DNA, the CDR3 is TGTGCCAGCAGCTCCCGACTCGCCACAGATACGCAGTATTTT. This codes for CASSSRLATDTQYF. Supplemented by reference TRBV9 and TRBJ2-3, the full variable domain reads DSGVTQTPKHLITATGQRVTLRCSPRSGDLSVYWYQQSLDQGLQFLIQYYNGEERAKGNILERFSAQQFPDLHSELNLSSLELGDSALYFCASSSRLATDTQYFGPGTRLTVL.